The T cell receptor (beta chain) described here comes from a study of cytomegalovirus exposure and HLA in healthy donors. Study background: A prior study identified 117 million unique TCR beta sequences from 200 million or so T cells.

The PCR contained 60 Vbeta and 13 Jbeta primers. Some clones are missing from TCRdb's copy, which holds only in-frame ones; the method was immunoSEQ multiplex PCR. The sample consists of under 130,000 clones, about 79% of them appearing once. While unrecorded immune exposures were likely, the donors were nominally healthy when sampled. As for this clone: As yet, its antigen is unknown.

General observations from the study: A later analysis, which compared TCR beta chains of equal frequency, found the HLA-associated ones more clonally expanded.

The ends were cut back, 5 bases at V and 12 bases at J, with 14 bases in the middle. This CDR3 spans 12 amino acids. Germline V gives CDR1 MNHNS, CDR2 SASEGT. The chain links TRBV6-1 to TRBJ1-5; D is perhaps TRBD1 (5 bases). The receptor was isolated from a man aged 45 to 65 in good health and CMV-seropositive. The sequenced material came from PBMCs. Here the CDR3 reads CASSPSGGDQHF. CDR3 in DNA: TGTGCCAGCAGTCCAAGTGGGGGGGACCAGCATTTT.